These 3 T cell receptor beta chains were sequenced from one sample in a study of blood T cell repertoires in COVID-19. Clones were sequenced by immunoSEQ multiplex PCR, and TCRdb holds only the in-frame ones, with some missing. The sample consists of 68,000 or so clones, more than 75% of them appearing once. The sample comprised peripheral blood. The origin of the receptors is a man aged 50 to 59 with active COVID-19.

The J gene is TRBJ1-1, the V gene TRBV27; TRBD1 aligns across 7 bases. CDR1 is MNHEY and CDR2 is SMNVEV in the germline V gene (reference sequence). Unmatched junction bases numbered 13, after V lost 7 bases and J lost 5 bases. The CDR3 extends over 15 amino acids. The CDR3: CASNSQARGRTEAFF. CDR3 coding DNA: TGTGCCAGCAACTCACAGGCGAGGGGGCGGACTGAAGCTTTCTTT.

The rearrangement links TRBV29-1 to TRBJ2-5; 7 nucleotides agree with TRBD2. This CDR3 comprises 16 residues. The V and J ends lost 0 bases and 1 base, in that order; junction bases with no gene match: 8. The germline V gene has CDR1 SQVTM and CDR2 ANQGSEA. For the CDR3, the DNA is TGCAGCGTTGAAGATACAGGCGGGAGAGGCCAAGAGACCCAGTACTTC. Translated: CSVEDTGGRGQETQYF.

The chain carries TRBV28 and TRBJ2-1; 8 nucleotides match TRBD2. The CDR3 is 20 amino acids. From germline, CDR1 is MDHEN and CDR2 SYDVKM. V was clipped by 3 bases and J by 8 bases; unmatched bases: 24. The CDR3 nucleotides read TGTGCCAGCAGTTTTTCCACACAGGGCGGGACGGGACTAGAGCGGTATGAGCAGTTCTTC. This gives the protein CASSFSTQGGTGLERYEQFF.